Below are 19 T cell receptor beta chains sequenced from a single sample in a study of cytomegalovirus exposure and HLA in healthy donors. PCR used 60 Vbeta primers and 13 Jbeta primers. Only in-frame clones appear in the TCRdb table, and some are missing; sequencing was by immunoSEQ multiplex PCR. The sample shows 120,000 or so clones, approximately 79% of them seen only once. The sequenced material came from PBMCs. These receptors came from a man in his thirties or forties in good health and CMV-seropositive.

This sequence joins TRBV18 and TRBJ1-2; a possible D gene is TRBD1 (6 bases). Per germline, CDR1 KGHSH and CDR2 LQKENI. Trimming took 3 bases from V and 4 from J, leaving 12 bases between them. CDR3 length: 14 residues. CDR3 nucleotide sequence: TGTGCCAGCTCACCTAGACGGACAGTCTATGGCTACACCTTC. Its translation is CASSPRRTVYGYTF.

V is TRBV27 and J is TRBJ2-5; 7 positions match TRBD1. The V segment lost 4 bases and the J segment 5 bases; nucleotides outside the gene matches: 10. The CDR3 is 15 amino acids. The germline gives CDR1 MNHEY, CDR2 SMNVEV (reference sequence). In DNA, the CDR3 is TGTGCCAGCAGTTCGAACAGGGGCTGGGAGGAGACCCAGTACTTC. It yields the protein CASSSNRGWEETQYF.

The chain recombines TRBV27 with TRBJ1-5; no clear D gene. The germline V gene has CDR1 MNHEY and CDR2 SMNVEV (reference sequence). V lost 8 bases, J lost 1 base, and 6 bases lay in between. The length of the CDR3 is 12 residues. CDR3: CASRSSNQPQHF. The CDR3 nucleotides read TGTGCCAGCCGGTCGAGCAATCAGCCCCAGCATTTT.

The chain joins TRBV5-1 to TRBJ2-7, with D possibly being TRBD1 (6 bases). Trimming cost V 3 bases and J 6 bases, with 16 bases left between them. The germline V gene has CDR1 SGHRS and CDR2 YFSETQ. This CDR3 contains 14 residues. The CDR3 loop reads CASSSRTVFFEQYF. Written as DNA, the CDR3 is TGCGCCAGCAGCTCCCGGACAGTTTTCTTCGAGCAGTACTTC.

CDR3 DNA: TGTGCTAGTGGCCGTGGGGAGGAAGCTTTCTTT. Protein sequence: CASGRGEEAFF. The V and J genes are TRBV12-5 and TRBJ1-1; D is undetermined. This CDR3 is 11 amino acids long. V gave up 6 bases and J gave up 8 bases, with 10 bases separating them. The germline CDR1 and CDR2 sequences are LGHNT and FRNRAP.

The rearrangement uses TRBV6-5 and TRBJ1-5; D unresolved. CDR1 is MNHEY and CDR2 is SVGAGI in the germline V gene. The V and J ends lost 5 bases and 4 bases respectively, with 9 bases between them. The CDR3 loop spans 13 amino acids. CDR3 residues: CASSEIDNQPQHF. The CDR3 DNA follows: TGTGCCAGCAGTGAAATAGATAATCAGCCCCAGCATTTT.

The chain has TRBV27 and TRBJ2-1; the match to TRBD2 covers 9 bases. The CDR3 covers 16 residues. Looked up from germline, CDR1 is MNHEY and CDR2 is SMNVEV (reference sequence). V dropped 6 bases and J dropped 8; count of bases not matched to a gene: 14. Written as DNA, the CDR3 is TGTGCCAGCAGGCGGACTGTAGCGGGGGCCCTCCATGAGCAGTTCTTC. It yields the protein CASRRTVAGALHEQFF.

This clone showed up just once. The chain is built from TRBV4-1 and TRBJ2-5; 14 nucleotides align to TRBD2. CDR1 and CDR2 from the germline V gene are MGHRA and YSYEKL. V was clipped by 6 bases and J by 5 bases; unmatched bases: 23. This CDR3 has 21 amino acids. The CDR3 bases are TGCGCCAGCAGTACCCCCTCCGTGACTAGCGGGGGGGCAGGAGGAAGGGAGACCCAGTACTTC. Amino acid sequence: CASSTPSVTSGGAGGRETQYF.

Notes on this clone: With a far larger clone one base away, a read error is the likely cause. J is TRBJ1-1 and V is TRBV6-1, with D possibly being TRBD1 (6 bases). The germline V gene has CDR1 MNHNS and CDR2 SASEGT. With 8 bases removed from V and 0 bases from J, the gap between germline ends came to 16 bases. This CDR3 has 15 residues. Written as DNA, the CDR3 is TGTGCCAGCGGGTCCCAGGGGAGAGTGAACACTGAAGCTTTCTTT. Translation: CASGSQGRVNTEAFF.

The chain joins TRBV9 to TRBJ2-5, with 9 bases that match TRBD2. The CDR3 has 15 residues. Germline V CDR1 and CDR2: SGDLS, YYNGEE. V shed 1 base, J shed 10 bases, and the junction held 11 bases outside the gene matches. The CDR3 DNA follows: TGTGCCAGCAGCGTAATAGCGGGGGAGAGAGGGGACCAGTACTTC. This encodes CASSVIAGERGDQYF.

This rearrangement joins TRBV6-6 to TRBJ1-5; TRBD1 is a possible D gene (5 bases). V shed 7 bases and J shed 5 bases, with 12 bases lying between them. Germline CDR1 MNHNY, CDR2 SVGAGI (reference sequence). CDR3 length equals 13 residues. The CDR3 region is CASTLGGYQPQHF. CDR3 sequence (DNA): TGTGCCAGCACCCTGGGGGGTTATCAGCCCCAGCATTTT.

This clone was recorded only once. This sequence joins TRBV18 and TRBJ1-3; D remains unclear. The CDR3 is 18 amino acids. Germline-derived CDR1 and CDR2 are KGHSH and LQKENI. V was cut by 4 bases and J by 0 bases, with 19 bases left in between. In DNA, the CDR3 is TGTGCCAGCTCACTCCGGCTATCCGACTCGAGCTCTGGAAACACCATATATTTT. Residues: CASSLRLSDSSSGNTIYF. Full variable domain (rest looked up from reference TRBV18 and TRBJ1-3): NAGVMQNPRHLVRRRGQEARLRCSPMKGHSHVYWYRQLPEEGLKFMVYLQKENIIDESGMPKERFSAEFPKEGPSILRIQQVVRGDSAAYFCASSLRLSDSSSGNTIYFGEGSWLTVV.

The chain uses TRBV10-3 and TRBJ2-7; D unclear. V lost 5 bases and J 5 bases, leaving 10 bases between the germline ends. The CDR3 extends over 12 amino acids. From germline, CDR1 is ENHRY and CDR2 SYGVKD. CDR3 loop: CAISYRGDEQYF. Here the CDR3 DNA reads TGTGCCATCAGTTATCGCGGCGACGAGCAGTACTTC.

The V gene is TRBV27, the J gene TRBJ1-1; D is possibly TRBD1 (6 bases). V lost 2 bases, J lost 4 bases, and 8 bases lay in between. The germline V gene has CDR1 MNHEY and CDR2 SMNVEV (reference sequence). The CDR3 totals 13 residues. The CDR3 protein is CASSLRGGTEAFF. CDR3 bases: TGTGCCAGCAGTTTACGAGGGGGCACTGAAGCTTTCTTT.

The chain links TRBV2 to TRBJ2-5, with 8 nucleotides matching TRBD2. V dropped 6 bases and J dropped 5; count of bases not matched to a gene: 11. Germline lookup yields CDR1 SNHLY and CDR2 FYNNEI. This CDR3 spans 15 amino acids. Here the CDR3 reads CASSPPGGPHETQYF. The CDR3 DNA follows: TGTGCCAGCAGCCCACCGGGGGGGCCCCACGAGACCCAGTACTTC.

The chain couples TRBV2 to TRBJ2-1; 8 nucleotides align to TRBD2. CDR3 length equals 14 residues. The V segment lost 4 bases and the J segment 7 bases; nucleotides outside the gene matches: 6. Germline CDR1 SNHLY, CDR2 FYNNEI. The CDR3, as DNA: TGTGCCAGCAGTGCGGGGGGGCCCTTTAATGAGCAGTTCTTC. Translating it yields CASSAGGPFNEQFF. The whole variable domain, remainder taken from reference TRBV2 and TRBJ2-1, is EPEVTQTPSHQVTQMGQEVILRCVPISNHLYFYWYRQILGQKVEFLVSFYNNEISEKSEIFDDQFSVERPDGSNFTLKIRSTKLEDSAMYFCASSAGGPFNEQFFGPGTRLTVL.

CDR3 nucleotides: TGCGCCAGCAGTAGCGGGGGGGTGGCAGATACGCAGTATTTT. It is translated as CASSSGGVADTQYF. The rearrangement links TRBV5-1 to TRBJ2-3; 11 nucleotides align to TRBD2. Germline lookup yields CDR1 SGHRS and CDR2 YFSETQ. The CDR3 runs 14 residues. The J segment lost 4 bases and the V segment lost 5 bases, leaving 3 bases of the junction unmatched.

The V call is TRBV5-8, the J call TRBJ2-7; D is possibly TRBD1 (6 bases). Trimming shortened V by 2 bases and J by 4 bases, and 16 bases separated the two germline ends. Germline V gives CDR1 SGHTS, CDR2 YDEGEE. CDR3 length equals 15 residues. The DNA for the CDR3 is TGTGCCAGCAGCTTCGGTGGACAGCTATCGTACGAGCAGTACTTC. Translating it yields CASSFGGQLSYEQYF.

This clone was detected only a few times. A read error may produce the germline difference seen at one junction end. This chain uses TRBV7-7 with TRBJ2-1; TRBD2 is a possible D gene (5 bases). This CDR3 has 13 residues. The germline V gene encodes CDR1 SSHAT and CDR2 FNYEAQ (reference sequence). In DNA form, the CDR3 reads TGTGCTAGCAGCACCGGCTCTGGGAGTGAGCAGTTCTTC. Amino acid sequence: CASSTGSGSEQFF.